This passage covers 3 T cell receptor beta chains from one sample sequenced in a study of blood T cell repertoires in COVID-19. Measured with immunoSEQ multiplex PCR; TCRdb has only the in-frame clones, and not every one. The sample consists of 350,000 or so clones, around 89% of them appearing once. The sequencing input was peripheral blood. All receptors come from a man aged 18 to 30 with active or convalescent COVID-19.

The rearrangement joins TRBV7-3 to TRBJ2-2; 7 bases align to TRBD1. The CDR3 length is 17 residues. The V segment lost 0 bases and the J segment 0 bases; nucleotides outside the gene matches: 4. From germline, CDR1 is SGHTA and CDR2 FQGTGA. As DNA, the CDR3 is TGTGCCAGCAGCTTAACTAGTCAGGGGGCGAACACCGGGGAGCTGTTTTTT. This translates into CASSLTSQGANTGELFF.

This chain links TRBV27 with TRBJ1-6, with unresolved D. The CDR3 is 20 residues long. The germline gives CDR1 MNHEY, CDR2 SMNVEV (reference sequence). V lost 5 bases and J 4 bases, leaving 27 bases between the germline ends. CDR3 nucleotides: TGTGCCAGCAGTCCCTCGAGACAAGCCTCTTTCGATCGGTATAATTCACCCCTCCACTTT. Protein: CASSPSRQASFDRYNSPLHF.

V gene TRBV7-9 combines with J gene TRBJ1-2; tentative D call: TRBD1 (5 bases). The length of the CDR3 is 13 residues. In germline, CDR1 is SEHNR, CDR2 FQNEAQ (reference sequence). Trimming left V 6 bases short and J 6 bases short, with 14 bases between. In nucleotides, the CDR3 is TGTGCCAGCAGGGAAAAGGGGCTCGATGGCTACACCTTC. Translated, it gives CASREKGLDGYTF.